This TCR beta chain was retrieved from a study of T cells in tumors after PD-1 blockade. Study information: A subset received ongoing vismodegib 150 mg daily alongside anti-PD-1 therapy. Study results and caveats: Most post-therapy expanded exhausted CD8+ clones were new, undetected before treatment.

The time point is: second of two post-therapy site-matched biopsies roughly two months apart. The same primary tumor site was biopsied both before and after PD-1 blockade. The CDR3 has 16 residues. V was clipped by 2 bases and J by 7 bases, with 18 bases between them. Germline loops: CDR1 KGHSH, CDR2 LQKENI. Comments on this clone: No antigen is known for it.

Sequenced by immunoSEQ multiplex PCR; TCRdb stores in-frame clones only, minus some. The table has 7,900 or so clones, roughly 60% seen once. The sequence derives from a human donor with basal cell carcinoma. This chain uses TRBV18 with TRBJ1-5; D is uncertain. The sample in question was tumor tissue, obtained after anti-PD-1 treatment. CDR3 in amino acids: CASSPGLWGIGQPQHF. CDR3 sequence (DNA): TGTGCCAGCTCACCAGGGCTTTGGGGAATCGGACAGCCCCAGCATTTT.